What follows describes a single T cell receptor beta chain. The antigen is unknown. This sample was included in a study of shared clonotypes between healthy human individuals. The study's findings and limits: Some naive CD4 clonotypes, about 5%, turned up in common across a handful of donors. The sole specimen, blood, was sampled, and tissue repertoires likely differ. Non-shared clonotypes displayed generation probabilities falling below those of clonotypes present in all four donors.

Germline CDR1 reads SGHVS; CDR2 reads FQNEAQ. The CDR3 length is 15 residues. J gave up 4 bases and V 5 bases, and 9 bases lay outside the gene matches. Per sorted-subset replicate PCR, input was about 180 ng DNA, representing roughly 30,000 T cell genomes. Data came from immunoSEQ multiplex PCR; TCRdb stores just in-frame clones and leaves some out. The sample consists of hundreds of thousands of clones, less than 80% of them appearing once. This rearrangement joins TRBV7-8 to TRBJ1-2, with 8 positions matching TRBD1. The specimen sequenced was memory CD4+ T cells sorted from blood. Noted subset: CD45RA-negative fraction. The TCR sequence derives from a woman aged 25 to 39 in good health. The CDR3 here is CASSPRTGLGYGYTF. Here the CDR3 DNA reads TGTGCCAGCAGCCCAAGGACAGGGTTAGGCTATGGCTACACCTTC.